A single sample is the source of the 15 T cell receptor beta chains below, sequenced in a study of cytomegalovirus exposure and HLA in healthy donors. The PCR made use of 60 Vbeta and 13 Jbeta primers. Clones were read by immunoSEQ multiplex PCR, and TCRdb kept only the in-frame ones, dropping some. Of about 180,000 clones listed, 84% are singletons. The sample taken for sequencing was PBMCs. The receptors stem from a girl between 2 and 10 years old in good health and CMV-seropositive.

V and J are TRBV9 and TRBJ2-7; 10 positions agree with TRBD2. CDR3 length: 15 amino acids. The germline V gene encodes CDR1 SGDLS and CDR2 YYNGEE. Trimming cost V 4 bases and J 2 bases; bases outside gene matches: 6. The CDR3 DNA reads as TGTGCCAGCAGCCCCACTAGCGGGGTGACCTACGAGCAGTACTTC. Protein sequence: CASSPTSGVTYEQYF.

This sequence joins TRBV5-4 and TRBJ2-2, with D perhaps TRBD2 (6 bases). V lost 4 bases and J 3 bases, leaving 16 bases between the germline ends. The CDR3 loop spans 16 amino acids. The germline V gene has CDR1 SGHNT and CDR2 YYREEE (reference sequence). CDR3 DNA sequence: TGTGCCAGCAGCCCCGCCCGGGGGAGCGACACCGGGGAGCTGTTTTTT. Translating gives CASSPARGSDTGELFF.

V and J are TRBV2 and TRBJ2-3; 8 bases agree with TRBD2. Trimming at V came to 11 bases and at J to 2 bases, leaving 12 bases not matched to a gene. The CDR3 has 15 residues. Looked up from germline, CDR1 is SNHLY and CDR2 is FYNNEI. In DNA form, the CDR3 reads TGTGCCCGCGACCGTACTAGCGGCTTCACAGATACGCAGTATTTT. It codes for CARDRTSGFTDTQYF.

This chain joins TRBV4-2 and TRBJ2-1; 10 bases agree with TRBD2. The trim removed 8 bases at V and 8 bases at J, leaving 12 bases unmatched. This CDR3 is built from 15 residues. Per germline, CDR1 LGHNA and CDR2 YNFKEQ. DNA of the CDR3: TGTGCCAGCGGCAGAGCGGGAGGGCCTCACCATGAGCAGTTCTTC. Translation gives CASGRAGGPHHEQFF.

CDR3 in DNA: TGTGCCAGCAGACCGGCACCGGGACAGGGGGGACGGGGTCTCCATCAGCCCCAGCATTTT. This translates into CASRPAPGQGGRGLHQPQHF. This chain uses TRBV28 with TRBJ1-5; TRBD1 matches at 11 bases. After removal of 6 bases from V and 5 bases from J, the junction contained 21 bases not matched to a gene. CDR3 size: 20 residues. Germline V gene lookup returns CDR1 MDHEN and CDR2 SYDVKM.

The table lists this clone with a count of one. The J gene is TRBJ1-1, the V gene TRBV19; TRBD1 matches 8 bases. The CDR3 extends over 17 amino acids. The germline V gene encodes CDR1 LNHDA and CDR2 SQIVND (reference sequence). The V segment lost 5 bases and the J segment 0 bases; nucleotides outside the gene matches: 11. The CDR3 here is CASSWSGGAYMNTEAFF. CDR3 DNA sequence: TGTGCCAGTAGTTGGTCAGGGGGCGCTTATATGAACACTGAAGCTTTCTTT. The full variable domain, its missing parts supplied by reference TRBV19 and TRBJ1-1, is DGGITQSPKYLFRKEGQNVTLSCEQNLNHDAMYWYRQDPGQGLRLIYYSQIVNDFQKGDIAEGYSVSREKKESFPLTVTSAQKNPTAFYLCASSWSGGAYMNTEAFFGQGTRLTVV.

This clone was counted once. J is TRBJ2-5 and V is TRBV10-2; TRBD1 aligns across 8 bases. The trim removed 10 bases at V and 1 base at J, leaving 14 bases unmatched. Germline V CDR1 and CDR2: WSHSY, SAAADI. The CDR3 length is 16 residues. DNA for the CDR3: TGCGCCACCATCTCAGGGGGCCGAAAGATCCAAGAGACCCAGTACTTC. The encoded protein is CATISGGRKIQETQYF.

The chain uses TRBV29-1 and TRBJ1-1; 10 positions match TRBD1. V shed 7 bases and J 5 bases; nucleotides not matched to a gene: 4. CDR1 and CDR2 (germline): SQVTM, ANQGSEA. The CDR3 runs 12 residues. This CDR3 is CSARQGATEAFF. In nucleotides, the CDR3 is TGCAGCGCTAGACAGGGGGCGACTGAAGCTTTCTTT. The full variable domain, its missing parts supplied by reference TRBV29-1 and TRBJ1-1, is SAVISQKPSRDICQRGTSLTIQCQVDSQVTMMFWYRQQPGQSLTLIATANQGSEATYESGFVIDKFPISRPNLTFSTLTVSNMSPEDSSIYLCSARQGATEAFFGQGTRLTVV.

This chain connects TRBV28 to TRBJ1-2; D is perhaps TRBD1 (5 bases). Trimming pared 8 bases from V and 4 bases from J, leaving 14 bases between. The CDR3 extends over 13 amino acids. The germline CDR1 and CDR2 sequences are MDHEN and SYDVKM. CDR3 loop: CASSEGLAYGYTF. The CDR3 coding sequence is TGTGCCAGCTCGGAGGGACTCGCCTATGGCTACACCTTC.

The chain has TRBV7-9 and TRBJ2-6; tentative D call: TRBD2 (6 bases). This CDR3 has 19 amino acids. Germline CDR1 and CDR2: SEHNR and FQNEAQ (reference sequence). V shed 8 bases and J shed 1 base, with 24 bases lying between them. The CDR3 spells CASAPGRLDSRSGANVLTF. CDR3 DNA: TGTGCCAGCGCTCCCGGTCGACTAGATTCTAGATCTGGGGCCAACGTCCTGACTTTC.

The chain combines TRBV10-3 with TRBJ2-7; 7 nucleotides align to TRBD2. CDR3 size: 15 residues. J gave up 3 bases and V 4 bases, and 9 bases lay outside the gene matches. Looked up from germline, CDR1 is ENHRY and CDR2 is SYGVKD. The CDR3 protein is CAISAGGSSGYEQYF. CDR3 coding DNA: TGTGCCATCAGTGCAGGAGGATCTAGCGGCTACGAGCAGTACTTC.

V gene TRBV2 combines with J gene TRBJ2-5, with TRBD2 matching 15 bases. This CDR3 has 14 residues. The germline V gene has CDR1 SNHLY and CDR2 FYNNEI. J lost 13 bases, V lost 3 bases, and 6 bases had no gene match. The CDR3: CASSDDGLAGGSYF. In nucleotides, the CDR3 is TGTGCCAGCAGTGATGATGGACTAGCGGGGGGGTCGTACTTC.

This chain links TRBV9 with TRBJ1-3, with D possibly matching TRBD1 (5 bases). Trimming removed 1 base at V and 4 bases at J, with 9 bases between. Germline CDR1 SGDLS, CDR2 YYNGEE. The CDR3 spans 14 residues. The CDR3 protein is CASSVKGKGNTIYF. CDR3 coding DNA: TGTGCCAGCAGCGTAAAGGGGAAGGGAAACACCATATATTTT. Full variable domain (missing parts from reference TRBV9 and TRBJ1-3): DSGVTQTPKHLITATGQRVTLRCSPRSGDLSVYWYQQSLDQGLQFLIQYYNGEERAKGNILERFSAQQFPDLHSELNLSSLELGDSALYFCASSVKGKGNTIYFGEGSWLTVV.

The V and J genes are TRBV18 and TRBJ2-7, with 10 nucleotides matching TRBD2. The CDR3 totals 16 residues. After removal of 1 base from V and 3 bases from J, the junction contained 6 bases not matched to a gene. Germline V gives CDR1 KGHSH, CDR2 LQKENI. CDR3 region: CASSPLGLAEGYEQYF. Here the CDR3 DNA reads TGTGCCAGCTCACCACTCGGACTAGCGGAAGGCTACGAGCAGTACTTC.

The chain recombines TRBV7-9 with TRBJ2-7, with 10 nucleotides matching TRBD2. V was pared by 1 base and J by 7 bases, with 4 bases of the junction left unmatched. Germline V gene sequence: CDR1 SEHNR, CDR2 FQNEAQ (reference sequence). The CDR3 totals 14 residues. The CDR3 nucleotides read TGTGCCAGCAGCTTAGTAGCGGGAGGTGGAGAGCAGTACTTC. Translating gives CASSLVAGGGEQYF. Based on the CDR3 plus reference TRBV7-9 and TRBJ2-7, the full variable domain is DTGVSQNPRHKITKRGQNVTFRCDPISEHNRLYWYRQTLGQGPEFLTYFQNEAQLEKSRLLSDRFSAERPKGSFSTLEIQRTEQGDSAMYLCASSLVAGGGEQYFGPGTRLTVT.